Reported below is one T cell receptor beta chain. Its antigen is not known. The TCR cDNA carried a universal primer site and UMIs from 5'RACE template switching. Each CDR3 protein gets one entry after TCRdb re-called the 5' RACE reads with MiXCR. Of about 400,000 distinct CDR3 sequences listed, roughly 6.1% are singletons. The CDR3 covers 19 residues. The junction had 14 bases not matched to a gene; V was cut back by 0 bases and J by 4 bases. Germline-derived CDR1 and CDR2 are SGHAT and FQDESV (reference sequence). The data originate from a study of T cells after yellow fever vaccination. Study information: Fractions with few cells were prepared using SMART-Seq v4 Ultra Low Input. Whole-study results and caveats: When the response was secondary, it was weaker but reached its peak faster, day 5 versus 15. Most primary-vaccination clones reappeared after the booster (approximately 95% CD4, 75% to 90% CD8).

This sequence joins TRBV11-1 and TRBJ2-7; 11 bases are a match to TRBD1. The clonotype comes from a man younger than 45 who received the YFV17D yellow fever vaccine. The sequencing used PBMCs, collected 5 days after the yellow fever booster vaccination. In DNA, the CDR3 is TGTGCCAGCAGCTTAGCTAAACGGACAGGGGGCCCCATGCTATACGAGCAGTACTTC. It encodes CASSLAKRTGGPMLYEQYF.